A selection of T cell receptor beta chains follows, all from one sample in a study of CD8 T cells in ankylosing spondylitis. TCRdb ran MiXCR on the 5' RACE reads and lists one entry per CDR3 protein. The table lists 39,000 or so distinct CDR3 sequences, around 10% of them singletons. Sequencing was carried out using blood, either unsorted or a sorted T cell fraction (not recorded which). The receptors shown here come from a male donor with ankylosing spondylitis or in good health (not recorded which). CDR3s include the opening cysteine and the closing phenylalanine or tryptophan. Fields, in order: V gene, D gene, clone size, J gene, CDR3 DNA, CDR3 protein. D genes are given only for firm matches. Not all rows give a size; the values are once, few, many and, for expanded clones, a class.

>TRBV4-1|.|once|TRBJ1-3
TGCGCCAGCAGCAACTCTGGAAACACCATATATTTT
CASSNSGNTIYF
>TRBV20-1|TRBD2|many|TRBJ2-1
TGCAGTGCTAGATGGTCTAGCGGGAGGGTCTATGAGCAGTTCTTC
CSARWSSGRVYEQFF
>TRBV3-1|.|.|TRBJ2-5
TGTGCCAGCAGCCCCGGAGTCGGCCAAGAGACCCAGTACTTC
CASSPGVGQETQYF
>TRBV4-2|.|many|TRBJ1-1
TGTGCCAGCAGCCGAGAGAAATTGAACACTGAAGCTTTCTTT
CASSREKLNTEAFF
>TRBV29-1|.|many|TRBJ2-5
TGCAGCGGAATCCTTCAGGAGACCCAGTACTTC
CSGILQETQYF
>TRBV10-3|.|.|TRBJ2-1
TGTGCCATCAGTGAGGCCAGGGATCGCTTCTCCTACAATGAGCAGTTCTTC
CAISEARDRFSYNEQFF
>TRBV12-3/TRBV12-4|TRBD1|many|TRBJ2-7
TGTGCCAGCAGTCTCCGGACAGGGGGCCGCGAGCAGTACTTC
CASSLRTGGREQYF
>TRBV5-8|.|many|TRBJ1-1
TGTGCCAGCCAGACAGGCACTGAAGCTTTCTTT
CASQTGTEAFF
>TRBV2|TRBD2|few|TRBJ2-7
TGTGCCAGCAGTGCCAGGCTAGCGGGAGCATACGAGCAGTACTTC
CASSARLAGAYEQYF
>TRBV28|.|many|TRBJ1-6
TGTGCCAGCAGTTCACCGCAGTCACCCCTCCACTTT
CASSSPQSPLHF
>TRBV27|TRBD1|many|TRBJ2-5
TGTGCCAGCAGGCTACAGGGGGCTGGAGAGACCCAGTACTTC
CASRLQGAGETQYF
>TRBV29-1|TRBD2|many|TRBJ2-5
TGCAGCGTCCTAGCGGGAGGTGAGACCCAGTACTTC
CSVLAGGETQYF
>TRBV12-5|TRBD2|.|TRBJ2-5
TGTGCTAGTATGTTTGCTAGCGGGAGGGACCAAGAGACCCAGTACTTC
CASMFASGRDQETQYF
>TRBV20-1|.|.|TRBJ2-3
TGCAGTGCTAGTTGGCAGGGAAGCACAGATACGCAGTATTTT
CSASWQGSTDTQYF
>TRBV7-8|.|many|TRBJ2-7
TGTGCCAGCAGCCAACGACAGTACGAGCAGTACTTC
CASSQRQYEQYF